The sequence of this T cell receptor beta chain was determined in a study of control samples from healthy donors and cancer patients. This CDR3 has 17 amino acids. The junction had 15 bases not matched to a gene; V was cut back by 6 bases and J by 2 bases. Germline CDR1 reads MNHNY; CDR2 reads SVGAGI (reference sequence). The repertoire was sequenced with immunoSEQ multiplex PCR; TCRdb's copy has only in-frame clones and lacks some. The table has roughly 76,000 clones, less than 95% seen once. The sample consisted of blood. This TCR was recovered from a woman aged 40 to 49 in good health. The chain employs TRBV6-6 and TRBJ2-7; 8 positions match TRBD1. CDR3 sequence: CASSRTNYDRGPYEQYF. The CDR3, as DNA: TGTGCCAGCAGCCGAACTAATTACGACAGGGGTCCCTACGAGCAGTACTTC.